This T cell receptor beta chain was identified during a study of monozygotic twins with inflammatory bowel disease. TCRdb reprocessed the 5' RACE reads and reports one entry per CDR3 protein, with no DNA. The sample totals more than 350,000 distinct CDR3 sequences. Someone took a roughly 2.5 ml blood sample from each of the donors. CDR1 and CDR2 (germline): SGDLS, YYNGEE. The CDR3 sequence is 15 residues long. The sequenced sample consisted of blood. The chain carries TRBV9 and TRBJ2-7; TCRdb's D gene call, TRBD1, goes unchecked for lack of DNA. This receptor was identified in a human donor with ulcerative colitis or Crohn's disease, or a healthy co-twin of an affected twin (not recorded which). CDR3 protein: CASSVGQGTTYEQYF.